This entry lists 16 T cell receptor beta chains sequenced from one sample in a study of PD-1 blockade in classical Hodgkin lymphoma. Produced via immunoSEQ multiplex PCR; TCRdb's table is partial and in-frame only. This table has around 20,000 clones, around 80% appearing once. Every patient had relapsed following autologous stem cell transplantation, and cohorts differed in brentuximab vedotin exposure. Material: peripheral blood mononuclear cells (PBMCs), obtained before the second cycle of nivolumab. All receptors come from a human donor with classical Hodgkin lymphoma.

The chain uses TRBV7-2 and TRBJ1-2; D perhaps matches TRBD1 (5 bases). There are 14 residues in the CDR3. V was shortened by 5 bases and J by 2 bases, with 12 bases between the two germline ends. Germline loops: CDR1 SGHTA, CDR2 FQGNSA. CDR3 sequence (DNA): TGTGCCAGCAGCGCAAATCGGGGGAACTATGGCTACACCTTC. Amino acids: CASSANRGNYGYTF. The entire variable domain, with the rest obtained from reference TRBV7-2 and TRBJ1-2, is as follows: GAGVSQSPSNKVTEKGKDVELRCDPISGHTALYWYRQSLGQGLEFLIYFQGNSAPDKSGLPSDRFSAERTGGSVSTLTIQRTQQEDSAVYLCASSANRGNYGYTFGSGTRLTVV.

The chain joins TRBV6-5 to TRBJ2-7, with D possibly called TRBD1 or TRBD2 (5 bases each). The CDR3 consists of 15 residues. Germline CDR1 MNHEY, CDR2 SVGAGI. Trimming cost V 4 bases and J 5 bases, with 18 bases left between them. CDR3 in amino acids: CASSLGPPETHEQYF. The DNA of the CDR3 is TGTGCCAGCAGTTTGGGACCCCCTGAGACCCACGAGCAGTACTTC.

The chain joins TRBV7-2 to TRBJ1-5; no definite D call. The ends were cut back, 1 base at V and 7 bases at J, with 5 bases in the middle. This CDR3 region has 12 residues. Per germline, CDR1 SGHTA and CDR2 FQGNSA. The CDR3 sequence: CASSLDGQPQHF. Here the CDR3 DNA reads TGTGCCAGCAGCTTAGATGGGCAGCCCCAGCATTTT.

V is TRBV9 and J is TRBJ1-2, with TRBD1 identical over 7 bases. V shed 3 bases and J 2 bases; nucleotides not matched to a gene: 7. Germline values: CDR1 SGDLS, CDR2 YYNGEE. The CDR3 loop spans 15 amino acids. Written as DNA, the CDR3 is TGTGCCAGCAGCGGGTCAGGGGGTTGGAACTATGGCTACACCTTC. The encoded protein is CASSGSGGWNYGYTF.

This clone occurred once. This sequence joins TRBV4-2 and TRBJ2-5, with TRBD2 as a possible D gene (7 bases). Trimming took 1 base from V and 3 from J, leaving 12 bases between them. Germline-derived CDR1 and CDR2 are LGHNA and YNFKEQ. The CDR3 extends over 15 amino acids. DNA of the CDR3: TGTGCCAGCAGCCAAGCGGCGGGGGCCAAAGAGACCCAGTACTTC. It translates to CASSQAAGAKETQYF.

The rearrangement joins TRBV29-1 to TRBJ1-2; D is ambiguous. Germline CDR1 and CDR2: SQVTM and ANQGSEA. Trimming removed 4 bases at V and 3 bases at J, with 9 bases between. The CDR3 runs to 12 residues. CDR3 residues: CSVGLADYGYTF. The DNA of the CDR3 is TGCAGCGTTGGTTTGGCAGACTATGGCTACACCTTC.

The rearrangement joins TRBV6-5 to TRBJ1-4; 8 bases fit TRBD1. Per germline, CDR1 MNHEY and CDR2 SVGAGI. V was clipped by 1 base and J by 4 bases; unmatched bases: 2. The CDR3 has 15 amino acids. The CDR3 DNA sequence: TGTGCCAGCAGTTACTACAGGGGGTTTAATGAAAAACTGTTTTTT. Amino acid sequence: CASSYYRGFNEKLFF.

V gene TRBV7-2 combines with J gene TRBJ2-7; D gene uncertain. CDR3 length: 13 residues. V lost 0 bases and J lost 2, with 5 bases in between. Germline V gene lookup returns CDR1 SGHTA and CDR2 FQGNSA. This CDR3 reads CASSLARTYEQYF. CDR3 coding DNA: TGTGCCAGCAGCTTAGCCAGGACCTACGAGCAGTACTTC.

CDR3 sequence reads: CASLKTVGGATNEKLFF. The DNA for the CDR3 is TGTGCCAGCTTAAAAACTGTTGGGGGGGCCACTAATGAAAAACTGTTTTTT. J is TRBJ1-4 and V is TRBV21-1. TRBV21-1 is listed as a pseudogene. There are 17 residues in the CDR3.

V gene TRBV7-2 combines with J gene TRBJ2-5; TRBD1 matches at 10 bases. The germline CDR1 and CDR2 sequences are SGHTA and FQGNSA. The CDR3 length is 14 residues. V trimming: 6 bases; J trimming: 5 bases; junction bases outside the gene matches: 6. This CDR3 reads CASSPTGGMETQYF. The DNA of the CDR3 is TGTGCCAGCAGTCCGACAGGGGGCATGGAGACCCAGTACTTC.

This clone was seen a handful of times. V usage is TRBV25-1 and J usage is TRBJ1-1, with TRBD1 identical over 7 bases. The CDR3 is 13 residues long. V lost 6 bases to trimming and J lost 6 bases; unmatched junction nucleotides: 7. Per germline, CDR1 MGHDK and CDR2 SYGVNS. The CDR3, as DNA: TGTGCCAGCAGAGAGACAGGGTTGGCTGAAGCTTTCTTT. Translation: CASRETGLAEAFF. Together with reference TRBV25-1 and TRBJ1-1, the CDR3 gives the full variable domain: EADIYQTPRYLVIGTGKKITLECSQTMGHDKMYWYQQDPGMELHLIHYSYGVNSTEKGDLSSESTVSRIRTEHFPLTLESARPSHTSQYLCASRETGLAEAFFGQGTRLTVV.

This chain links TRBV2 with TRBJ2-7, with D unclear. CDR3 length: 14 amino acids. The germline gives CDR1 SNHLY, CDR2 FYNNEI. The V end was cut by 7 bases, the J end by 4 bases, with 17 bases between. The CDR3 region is CASNPGLLGYEQYF. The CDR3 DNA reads TGTGCCAGCAATCCCGGGCTCCTTGGGTACGAGCAGTACTTC. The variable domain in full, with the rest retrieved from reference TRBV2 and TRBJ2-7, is EPEVTQTPSHQVTQMGQEVILRCVPISNHLYFYWYRQILGQKVEFLVSFYNNEISEKSEIFDDQFSVERPDGSNFTLKIRSTKLEDSAMYFCASNPGLLGYEQYFGPGTRLTVT.

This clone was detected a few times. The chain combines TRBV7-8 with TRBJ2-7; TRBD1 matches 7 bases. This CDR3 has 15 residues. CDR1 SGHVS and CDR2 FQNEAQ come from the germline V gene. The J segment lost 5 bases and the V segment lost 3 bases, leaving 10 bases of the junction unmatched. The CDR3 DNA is TGTGCCAGCAGCTTGACCTCGGGGACAGTACACGAGCAGTACTTC. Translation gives CASSLTSGTVHEQYF.

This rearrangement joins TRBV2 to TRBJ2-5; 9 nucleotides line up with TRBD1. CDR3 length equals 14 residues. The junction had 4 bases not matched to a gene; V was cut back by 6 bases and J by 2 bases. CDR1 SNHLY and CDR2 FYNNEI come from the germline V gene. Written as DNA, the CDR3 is TGTGCCAGCAGATACAGGGGGCAACAAGAGACCCAGTACTTC. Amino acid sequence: CASRYRGQQETQYF.

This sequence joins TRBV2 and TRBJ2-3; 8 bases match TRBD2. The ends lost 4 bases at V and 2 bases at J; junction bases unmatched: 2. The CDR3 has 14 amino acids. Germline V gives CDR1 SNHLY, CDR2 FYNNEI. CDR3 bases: TGTGCCAGCAGTGGACTAGCGAACACAGATACGCAGTATTTT. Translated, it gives CASSGLANTDTQYF.

The CDR3 nucleotides are TGTGCCAGTGGTGTGGACGGAAGCTACGAGCAGTACTTC. Residues: CASGVDGSYEQYF. The rearrangement uses TRBV6-5 and TRBJ2-7, with D hard to call. Trimming left V 9 bases short and J 3 bases short, with 15 bases between. Germline CDR1 is MNHEY and CDR2 is SVGAGI. The CDR3 extends over 13 amino acids.